The 9 T cell receptor beta chains given below trace back to one sample, sequenced in a study of OX40 agonist ivuxolimab in advanced cancers. Sequencing was performed with immunoSEQ multiplex PCR; in TCRdb, only in-frame clones are kept and a portion is missing. Of some 11,000 clones in the sample, around nine tenths are singletons; the top ten hold about 30%. Material: CD4+ or CD8+ T cells sorted from blood, obtained in a trial of the OX40 agonist ivuxolimab. The receptor set was obtained from an adult with an advanced solid tumor such as melanoma, head and neck, liver or kidney cancer.

V usage is TRBV4-1 and J usage is TRBJ1-1; D is unclear. This CDR3 has 15 residues. Germline CDR1 and CDR2: MGHRA and YSYEKL. Trimming cost V 0 bases and J 0 bases, with 8 bases left between them. The CDR3 DNA is TGCGCCAGCAGCCAAGAGCCACAGATGAACACTGAAGCTTTCTTT. It translates to CASSQEPQMNTEAFF.

The V call is TRBV9, the J call TRBJ2-2, with D maybe TRBD1 (6 bases). CDR3 length equals 15 residues. Germline assignment: CDR1 SGDLS and CDR2 YYNGEE. The V and J ends lost 0 bases and 5 bases respectively, with 11 bases between them. CDR3 loop: CASSVEGTPTGELFF. The CDR3, as DNA: TGTGCCAGCAGCGTAGAGGGGACACCTACCGGGGAGCTGTTTTTT.

A few counts support this clone. The chain recombines TRBV4-1 with TRBJ2-1, with 7 bases fitting TRBD2. J was trimmed by 5 bases and V by 1 base; bases with no gene match: 8. From germline, CDR1 is MGHRA and CDR2 YSYEKL. CDR3 length: 16 residues. CDR3 nucleotides: TGCGCCAGCAGCCAAGTAAGACTAGCCCCTGACAATGAGCAGTTCTTC. As protein: CASSQVRLAPDNEQFF.

This clone has only a few counts. The chain combines TRBV6-1 with TRBJ1-1; D ambiguous. V was trimmed by 1 base and J by 0 bases, leaving 9 bases between them. This CDR3 has 15 amino acids. Germline loops: CDR1 MNHNS, CDR2 SASEGT. The CDR3 reads CASSEDIGLNTEAFF. The CDR3 DNA is TGTGCCAGCAGTGAAGATATAGGGTTGAACACTGAAGCTTTCTTT.

This clone is a singleton in its sample. This chain connects TRBV4-1 to TRBJ2-7, with 11 bases matching TRBD1. Germline V gene lookup returns CDR1 MGHRA and CDR2 YSYEKL. With V trimmed by 5 bases and J by 3 bases, 9 bases remained unmatched. CDR3 length: 16 residues. The CDR3: CASSSSPGTGGYEQYF. In DNA form, the CDR3 reads TGCGCCAGCAGCTCTTCTCCGGGGACAGGGGGCTACGAGCAGTACTTC.

The J gene is TRBJ2-7, the V gene TRBV6-1; TRBD1 agrees at 7 bases. Germline trimming cut 1 base from V and 2 bases from J; bases unmatched to any gene: 2. Per the germline V gene, CDR1 is MNHNS and CDR2 is SASEGT. There are 14 residues in the CDR3. The CDR3 protein is CASSEGTGPYEQYF. Here the CDR3 DNA reads TGTGCCAGCAGTGAAGGGACAGGTCCCTACGAGCAGTACTTC.

The V call is TRBV7-2, the J call TRBJ2-7; no clear D. The V gene lost 3 bases and the J gene lost 3 bases, with 9 bases spanning the gap. The germline CDR1 and CDR2 sequences are SGHTA and FQGNSA. This CDR3 spans 13 amino acids. The DNA of the CDR3 is TGTGCCAGCAGCTTTGAACAGTTCTACGAGCAGTACTTC. Translating gives CASSFEQFYEQYF.

The V gene is TRBV7-9, the J gene TRBJ1-1; 7 bases align to TRBD1. The CDR3 has 16 residues. The germline CDR1 and CDR2 sequences are SEHNR and FQNEAQ (reference sequence). J lost 2 bases, V lost 1 base, and 7 bases had no gene match. CDR3 amino acids: CASSLGGDRLNTEAFF. The CDR3 region has the DNA TGTGCCAGCAGCTTAGGTGGGGACAGACTAAACACTGAAGCTTTCTTT.

The rearrangement links TRBV5-4 to TRBJ2-5; D is uncertain. Per germline, CDR1 SGHNT and CDR2 YYREEE (reference sequence). The germline V and J ends were trimmed by 1 base and 2 bases, with 9 bases remaining between them. The CDR3 consists of 14 residues. DNA for the CDR3: TGTGCCAGCAGCTTGAAAGGATTACAAGAGACCCAGTACTTC. As protein: CASSLKGLQETQYF.